The rows below give T cell receptor beta chains drawn from one sample of a study of PD-1 blockade in classical Hodgkin lymphoma. The protocol was immunoSEQ multiplex PCR, while the TCRdb copy is restricted to in-frame clones and leaves out a portion. The sample contains some 30,000 clones, approximately 70% of which appear only once. The sample was peripheral blood mononuclear cells (PBMCs), taken before the second cycle of nivolumab. These receptors were collected from a human donor with classical Hodgkin lymphoma. The CDR3 runs from the conserved cysteine through the conserved F or W. The D gene is left open where the match is weak. The size entry is marked missing in some rows and otherwise reads once, few, many or a size class.

v_call,d_call,j_call,clone_size,cdr3_aa,cdr3_nt
TRBV5-1,.,TRBJ2-5,.,CASSFQQETQYF,TGCGCCAGCAGCTTCCAACAAGAGACCCAGTACTTC
TRBV6-5,.,TRBJ2-3,.,CASSYRPEDTQYF,TGTGCCAGCAGTTACCGCCCCGAGGATACGCAGTATTTT
TRBV28,.,TRBJ1-5,.,CASDWRPAPQHF,TGTGCCAGCGATTGGAGGCCGGCGCCCCAGCATTTT
TRBV7-2,TRBD2,TRBJ2-5,once,CASSRTSGREETQYF,TGTGCCAGCAGCCGCACTAGCGGGAGGGAAGAGACCCAGTACTTC
TRBV5-4,TRBD1,TRBJ1-1,.,CASRRGQYTEAFF,TGTGCCAGCAGAAGGGGACAGTACACTGAAGCTTTCTTT
TRBV27,.,TRBJ1-5,few,CASSFSGISNQPQHF,TGTGCCAGCAGTTTTTCGGGGATCAGCAATCAGCCCCAGCATTTT
TRBV5-6,.,TRBJ2-3,.,CASSLAGQSTDTQYF,TGTGCCAGCAGTCTGGCGGGACAGAGCACAGATACGCAGTATTTT
TRBV29-1,.,TRBJ1-1,.,CSVEGVRTEAFF,TGTAGCGTTGAGGGGGTTCGGACTGAAGCTTTCTTT
TRBV5-6,.,TRBJ2-3,.,CASSLAEVGTQYF,TGTGCCAGCAGCTTGGCCGAGGTGGGTACGCAGTATTTT
TRBV7-2,TRBD2,TRBJ2-2,.,CASSQLSGWGTGELFF,TGTGCCAGCAGCCAACTTAGCGGGTGGGGTACCGGGGAGCTGTTTTTT
TRBV7-2,.,TRBJ1-1,.,CASTGEGVTEAFF,TGTGCCAGCACCGGGGAAGGGGTCACTGAAGCTTTCTTT
TRBV7-3,TRBD2,TRBJ2-1,few,CASITPAGVLNEQFF,TGTGCCAGCATAACCCCAGCGGGAGTATTAAATGAGCAGTTCTTC
TRBV10-3,.,TRBJ2-5,.,CAISEMRVETQYF,TGTGCCATCAGTGAGATGAGGGTGGAGACCCAGTACTTC
TRBV4-3,.,TRBJ2-5,.,CASSRSLLGQETQYF,TGCGCCAGCAGCAGATCCCTACTGGGGCAAGAGACCCAGTACTTC
TRBV6-5,TRBD1,TRBJ1-3,.,CVSSRGPSGNTIYF,TGTGTCAGCAGCAGGGGGCCCTCTGGAAACACCATATATTTT
TRBV30,TRBD2,TRBJ2-1,.,CAWSVVGGRGNEQFF,TGTGCCTGGAGTGTAGTGGGCGGGAGGGGGAATGAGCAGTTCTTC
TRBV4-1,TRBD1,TRBJ2-2,.,CASSLQSGTDSRGTGELFF,TGCGCCAGCAGCCTCCAGTCCGGGACAGATTCCCGGGGCACCGGGGAGCTGTTTTTT
TRBV29-1,.,TRBJ1-1,few,CSGGAGTEAFF,TGCAGCGGGGGGGCCGGCACTGAAGCTTTCTTT
TRBV6-4,.,TRBJ2-2,.,CASRPSRGYDGELFF,TGTGCCAGCAGGCCCAGCCGGGGGTATGACGGGGAGCTGTTTTTT
TRBV28,TRBD1,TRBJ2-7,few,CASIERQGAFREQYF,TGTGCCAGCATAGAAAGACAGGGGGCGTTTCGGGAGCAGTACTTC
TRBV27,.,TRBJ2-3,.,CASSQPSTDTQYF,TGTGCCAGCAGCCAGCCTAGCACAGATACGCAGTATTTT
TRBV11-2,TRBD2,TRBJ2-1,.,CASSLRSAGLSYNEQFF,TGTGCCAGCAGCCTCCGGTCAGCGGGGCTCTCCTACAATGAGCAGTTCTTC
TRBV7-2,.,TRBJ1-2,.,CASSLTGLFLEGYTF,TGTGCCAGCAGCTTAACGGGACTCTTTCTGGAGGGCTACACCTTC
TRBV19,.,TRBJ2-1,.,CASSIIHNEQFF,TGTGCCAGTAGTATTATCCACAATGAGCAGTTCTTC
TRBV2,.,TRBJ2-5,.,CASMIDRGGGETQYF,TGTGCCAGCATGATCGACAGGGGAGGGGGAGAGACCCAGTACTTC
TRBV27,.,TRBJ2-7,.,CASSLWEGADEQYF,TGTGCCAGCAGTTTATGGGAGGGGGCAGACGAGCAGTACTTC
TRBV5-1,.,TRBJ1-2,many,CASSLSGRDGYTF,TGCGCCAGCAGCTTGTCTGGGCGGGATGGCTACACCTTC
TRBV6-6,.,TRBJ1-5,.,CASSEAWNQPQHF,TGTGCCAGCAGTGAGGCATGGAATCAGCCCCAGCATTTT
TRBV28,.,TRBJ2-7,.,CASSLWSAYEQYF,TGTGCCAGCAGTTTATGGTCCGCCTACGAGCAGTACTTC
TRBV27,.,TRBJ1-1,few,CASSLTRNTEAFF,TGTGCCAGCAGTCTTACAAGGAACACTGAAGCTTTCTTT
TRBV28,.,TRBJ2-1,few,CASSPQEKGYNEQFF,TGTGCCAGCAGCCCCCAGGAGAAAGGCTACAATGAGCAGTTCTTC
TRBV7-2,.,TRBJ1-3,.,CASSPGQRNTIYF,TGTGCCAGCAGCCCCGGACAGAGGAACACCATATATTTT
TRBV5-1,.,TRBJ2-7,few,CASSLGDYEQYF,TGCGCCAGCAGCTTGGGGGACTACGAGCAGTACTTC
TRBV5-2,.,TRBJ1-6,.,CASTKPGASSYNSPLHF,TGTGCCAGCACAAAACCCGGGGCCAGCTCCTATAATTCACCCCTCCACTTT
TRBV14,TRBD1,TRBJ1-1,once,CASSQMTGRGTEAFF,TGTGCCAGCAGCCAAATGACAGGGCGAGGCACTGAAGCTTTCTTT
TRBV2,TRBD2,TRBJ2-1,.,CASRRGGLGNEQFF,TGTGCCAGCAGACGGGGGGGATTGGGGAATGAGCAGTTCTTC
TRBV19,.,TRBJ2-7,.,CASSTLQGGQYF,TGTGCCAGTAGTACCCTACAGGGCGGGCAGTACTTC
TRBV7-2,TRBD1,TRBJ1-5,.,CASSSAGTGGNQPQHF,TGTGCCAGCAGCTCAGCCGGGACAGGGGGGAATCAGCCCCAGCATTTT
TRBV11-2,TRBD2,TRBJ2-2,.,CASSIRLAGEYTGELFF,TGTGCCAGCAGTATTAGGCTAGCGGGAGAGTACACCGGGGAGCTGTTTTTT
TRBV7-2,.,TRBJ1-2,many,CASSQAGSGGYTF,TGTGCCAGCAGCCAGGCAGGCTCGGGGGGCTACACCTTC
TRBV4-3,.,TRBJ2-2,once,CASSQGHTGELFF,TGCGCCAGCAGCCAAGGTCACACCGGGGAGCTGTTTTTT
TRBV5-4,.,TRBJ2-3,few,CASSLGFRAADTQYF,TGTGCCAGCAGCTTGGGGTTTAGGGCCGCAGATACGCAGTATTTT
TRBV15,TRBD2,TRBJ2-1,.,CATSRDKERSSGIYNEQFF,TGTGCCACCAGCAGAGATAAGGAGCGGTCTAGCGGGATTTACAATGAGCAGTTCTTC
TRBV2,.,TRBJ2-3,.,CASPVSRGDTQYF,TGTGCCAGCCCCGTCTCGAGAGGGGATACGCAGTATTTT
TRBV9,.,TRBJ1-3,.,CASSVGSSGNTIYF,TGTGCCAGCAGCGTAGGTTCGTCTGGAAACACCATATATTTT
TRBV7-7,.,TRBJ2-1,.,CASSRETNNEQFF,TGTGCTAGCAGCCGAGAAACCAACAATGAGCAGTTCTTC
TRBV7-9,TRBD2,TRBJ2-2,once,CASSRLPSGNTGELFF,TGTGCCAGCAGCCGACTACCTAGCGGGAACACCGGGGAGCTGTTTTTT
TRBV6-4,.,TRBJ2-2,.,CASRRTANTGELFF,TGTGCCAGCAGAAGGACAGCGAACACCGGGGAGCTGTTTTTT
TRBV5-4,.,TRBJ2-2,.,CASSFSTGDTGELFF,TGTGCCAGCAGCTTCTCGACAGGAGACACCGGGGAGCTGTTTTTT
TRBV19,TRBD1,TRBJ1-1,once,CASSQRQGSTEAFF,TGTGCCAGTAGCCAAAGACAGGGGAGTACTGAAGCTTTCTTT
TRBV10-3,.,TRBJ1-5,.,CAIRQDNQPQHF,TGTGCCATCAGACAGGACAATCAGCCCCAGCATTTT
TRBV18,TRBD1,TRBJ2-5,.,CASSPLGQGEEETQYF,TGTGCCAGCTCACCACTCGGACAGGGGGAGGAGGAGACCCAGTACTTC
TRBV28,.,TRBJ1-5,.,CAIQLGNQPQHF,TGTGCTATACAGTTGGGCAATCAGCCCCAGCATTTT
TRBV6-6,.,TRBJ2-7,once,CASSYFPSRNYEQYF,TGTGCCAGCAGTTACTTCCCCAGCAGGAACTACGAGCAGTACTTC
TRBV5-1,.,TRBJ1-1,.,CASSLASPTGWTEAFF,TGCGCCAGCAGCTTGGCCTCCCCGACAGGTTGGACTGAAGCTTTCTTT
TRBV6-5,.,TRBJ1-1,many,CASSYSGRNTEAFF,TGTGCCAGCAGTTACTCGGGCAGGAACACTGAAGCTTTCTTT
TRBV5-4,.,TRBJ1-6,.,CASSLIGGYNSPLHF,TGTGCCAGCAGCCTCATTGGGGGTTATAATTCACCCCTCCACTTT
TRBV5-6,TRBD1,TRBJ2-2,once,CASSAGGPGELFF,TGTGCCAGCAGCGCAGGGGGCCCCGGGGAGCTGTTTTTT
TRBV6-1,TRBD1,TRBJ2-2,few,CASSERFFLGTGLTGELFF,TGTGCCAGCAGTGAAAGATTTTTCCTCGGGACAGGGCTCACCGGGGAGCTGTTTTTT
TRBV2,.,TRBJ1-3,few,CASSESRQLSGNTIYF,TGTGCCAGCAGTGAATCACGACAACTCTCTGGAAACACCATATATTTT